This is a list of T cell receptor beta chains from one sample in a study of OX40 agonist ivuxolimab in advanced cancers. Only in-frame clones appear in the TCRdb table, and some are missing; sequencing was by immunoSEQ multiplex PCR. The table includes 80,000 or so clones, around 83% detected once. The source material was CD4+ or CD8+ T cells sorted from blood, sampled in a trial of the OX40 agonist ivuxolimab. The receptors originated from an adult with an advanced solid tumor such as melanoma, head and neck, liver or kidney cancer. CDR3s include the opening cysteine and the closing phenylalanine or tryptophan. A D gene is named only where the DNA matches it firmly. A clone size is listed for some rows: how often the clone was seen (once, few, many), or a class if it is expanded.

D gene: TRBD1; V gene: TRBV9; J gene: TRBJ1-1; clone size: NA; CDR3 DNA: TGTGCCGGAGCCCCTATTACAGGGGGCACTGAAGCTTTCTTT; CDR3 protein: CAGAPITGGTEAFF
D gene: TRBD1; V gene: TRBV6-5; J gene: TRBJ1-4; clone size: NA; CDR3 DNA: TGTGCCAGCAGCAGGGGGCGGAATGAAAAACTGTTTTTT; CDR3 protein: CASSRGRNEKLFF
D gene: NA; V gene: TRBV15; J gene: TRBJ1-1; clone size: NA; CDR3 DNA: TGTGCCACCAGCAGAGATAGCGGGGGCTGGAACACTGAAGCTTTCTTT; CDR3 protein: CATSRDSGGWNTEAFF
D gene: NA; V gene: TRBV7-3; J gene: TRBJ2-3; clone size: NA; CDR3 DNA: TGTGCCAGCAGCTCTCAGAGAGGGGACACAGATACGCAGTATTTT; CDR3 protein: CASSSQRGDTDTQYF
D gene: NA; V gene: TRBV28; J gene: TRBJ1-5; clone size: NA; CDR3 DNA: TGTGCGAGCCGACACCTCACAGGTACCCGCAATCAGCCCCAGCATTTT; CDR3 protein: CASRHLTGTRNQPQHF
D gene: TRBD1; V gene: TRBV4-2; J gene: TRBJ1-4; clone size: NA; CDR3 DNA: TGTGCCAGCAGCCAAACAGGGGGGAGTTATGAAAAACTGTTTTTT; CDR3 protein: CASSQTGGSYEKLFF
D gene: NA; V gene: TRBV6-6; J gene: TRBJ2-7; clone size: NA; CDR3 DNA: TGTGCCAGCACCCTGGGGCAGGCGAGCAACGAGCAGTACTTC; CDR3 protein: CASTLGQASNEQYF
D gene: NA; V gene: TRBV29-1; J gene: TRBJ1-1; clone size: NA; CDR3 DNA: TGCAGCGTGCTTCGGGGGGGAATATTCACTGAAGCTTTCTTT; CDR3 protein: CSVLRGGIFTEAFF
D gene: NA; V gene: TRBV9; J gene: TRBJ1-1; clone size: NA; CDR3 DNA: TGTGCCAGCAGCGTGGGGGTTACGAACACTGAAGCTTTCTTT; CDR3 protein: CASSVGVTNTEAFF
D gene: NA; V gene: TRBV9; J gene: TRBJ2-3; clone size: NA; CDR3 DNA: TGTGCCAGCAGCGTAGAGGTAGCGGCGACCGATGGAGATACGCAGTATTTT; CDR3 protein: CASSVEVAATDGDTQYF
D gene: TRBD1; V gene: TRBV19; J gene: TRBJ1-5; clone size: NA; CDR3 DNA: TGTGCCAGTAGTACCAGGACAGGGAGGGAACAATGGGCCCAGCATTTT; CDR3 protein: CASSTRTGREQWAQHF
D gene: TRBD1; V gene: TRBV10-2; J gene: TRBJ2-1; clone size: NA; CDR3 DNA: TGCGCCAGCAGCACAGGGGCCCAGCAGTTCTTC; CDR3 protein: CASSTGAQQFF
D gene: NA; V gene: TRBV7-2; J gene: TRBJ1-4; clone size: NA; CDR3 DNA: TGTGCCAGCAGCTTGAACAGGGAGAATGAAAAACTGTTTTTT; CDR3 protein: CASSLNRENEKLFF
D gene: NA; V gene: TRBV5-5; J gene: TRBJ2-5; clone size: NA; CDR3 DNA: TGTGCCAGCAGCTTGTTCGCAGAGACCCAGTACTTC; CDR3 protein: CASSLFAETQYF
D gene: NA; V gene: TRBV2; J gene: TRBJ1-3; clone size: NA; CDR3 DNA: TGTGCCAGCAGTAGGGACGGGGGAGGAAACACCATATATTTT; CDR3 protein: CASSRDGGGNTIYF
D gene: TRBD2; V gene: TRBV7-2; J gene: TRBJ2-1; clone size: once; CDR3 DNA: TGTGCCAGCAGCTTGAGCGGGGGCTCCTACAATGAGCAGTTCTTC; CDR3 protein: CASSLSGGSYNEQFF
D gene: NA; V gene: TRBV7-9; J gene: TRBJ1-3; clone size: NA; CDR3 DNA: TGTGCCCTAGGTCCCGAAGAGTCTGAGGTTAGCTCTGGAAACACCATATATTTT; CDR3 protein: CALGPEESEVSSGNTIYF
D gene: NA; V gene: TRBV6-5; J gene: TRBJ2-2; clone size: NA; CDR3 DNA: TGTGCCAGCCGGCAAGAACCTAGCACCGGGGAGCTGTTTTTT; CDR3 protein: CASRQEPSTGELFF
D gene: NA; V gene: TRBV19; J gene: TRBJ1-5; clone size: NA; CDR3 DNA: TGTGCCAGTAGTACAATATATCAGCCCCAGCATTTT; CDR3 protein: CASSTIYQPQHF
D gene: NA; V gene: TRBV5-4; J gene: TRBJ2-7; clone size: once; CDR3 DNA: TGTGCCAGCAGCTTGGTTGGAGGTCAGGGAAGATACGAGCAGTACTTC; CDR3 protein: CASSLVGGQGRYEQYF
D gene: NA; V gene: TRBV19; J gene: TRBJ1-4; clone size: NA; CDR3 DNA: TGTGCCAGTAGATCCCTAGCGTCAAATGAAAAACTGTTTTTT; CDR3 protein: CASRSLASNEKLFF
D gene: NA; V gene: TRBV19; J gene: TRBJ1-2; clone size: NA; CDR3 DNA: TGTGCCAGTAGCCCAGACAGCTTCTATGGCTACACCTTC; CDR3 protein: CASSPDSFYGYTF
D gene: NA; V gene: TRBV28; J gene: TRBJ2-7; clone size: NA; CDR3 DNA: TGTGCCAGCAGCCCTTATCTGAGTTACGAGCAGTACTTC; CDR3 protein: CASSPYLSYEQYF
D gene: TRBD1; V gene: TRBV5-1; J gene: TRBJ2-7; clone size: few; CDR3 DNA: TGCGCCAGCAGCTCCGGACAGGGGGCCTACGAGCAGTACTTC; CDR3 protein: CASSSGQGAYEQYF
D gene: NA; V gene: TRBV5-6; J gene: TRBJ2-7; clone size: NA; CDR3 DNA: TGTGCCAGCAGCTTTTTCAGGGGAGCCTACGAGCAGTACTTC; CDR3 protein: CASSFFRGAYEQYF
D gene: TRBD2; V gene: TRBV9; J gene: TRBJ2-3; clone size: NA; CDR3 DNA: TGTGCCAGCAGCGTAGGGGCCGGGGGGGATACGCAGTATTTT; CDR3 protein: CASSVGAGGDTQYF
D gene: TRBD2; V gene: TRBV2; J gene: TRBJ2-3; clone size: NA; CDR3 DNA: TGTGCCAGCAGTCCAGGACTAGCGGGGGCAGATACGCAGTATTTT; CDR3 protein: CASSPGLAGADTQYF
D gene: TRBD1; V gene: TRBV6-1; J gene: TRBJ2-7; clone size: NA; CDR3 DNA: TGTGCCAGCAGTGGACAGGGCTACGAGCAGTACTTC; CDR3 protein: CASSGQGYEQYF
D gene: TRBD1; V gene: TRBV7-6; J gene: TRBJ1-1; clone size: once; CDR3 DNA: TGTGCCAGCAGCTTGACAGGGGGGAATGAAGCTTTCTTT; CDR3 protein: CASSLTGGNEAFF
D gene: NA; V gene: TRBV20-1; J gene: TRBJ2-7; clone size: NA; CDR3 DNA: TGCAGTGCTAGTGACAGCTACGAGCAGTACTTC; CDR3 protein: CSASDSYEQYF
D gene: NA; V gene: TRBV28; J gene: TRBJ1-1; clone size: NA; CDR3 DNA: TGTGCCAGCAGTTTAGATAGCGTGAAAGCTTTCTTT; CDR3 protein: CASSLDSVKAFF
D gene: NA; V gene: TRBV7-2; J gene: TRBJ1-1; clone size: NA; CDR3 DNA: TGTGCCAGCAGCTTAGTCCGAGCGCAGTCGACTGAAGCTTTCTTT; CDR3 protein: CASSLVRAQSTEAFF
D gene: NA; V gene: TRBV6-1; J gene: TRBJ1-3; clone size: NA; CDR3 DNA: TGTGCCAGCAGTCCCCTTAGCTCTGGAAACACCATATATTTT; CDR3 protein: CASSPLSSGNTIYF
D gene: NA; V gene: TRBV28; J gene: TRBJ2-4; clone size: NA; CDR3 DNA: TGTGCCAGCAGCCCCCGTTGGGCCAAAAACATTCAGTACTTC; CDR3 protein: CASSPRWAKNIQYF
D gene: NA; V gene: TRBV7-7; J gene: TRBJ2-3; clone size: NA; CDR3 DNA: TGTGCCAGCAGCTTAGTTTATGGGGCAGGAAACACAGATACGCAGTATTTT; CDR3 protein: CASSLVYGAGNTDTQYF
D gene: TRBD1; V gene: TRBV11-2; J gene: TRBJ2-2; clone size: NA; CDR3 DNA: TGTGCCAGCAGATGGGACAGTCAGACCGGGGAGCTGTTTTTT; CDR3 protein: CASRWDSQTGELFF
D gene: NA; V gene: TRBV2; J gene: TRBJ1-6; clone size: NA; CDR3 DNA: TGTGCCAGCAGTGAACAGGTCGCAGGGAATAATTCACCCCTCCACTTT; CDR3 protein: CASSEQVAGNNSPLHF
D gene: TRBD1; V gene: TRBV5-4; J gene: TRBJ2-3; clone size: once; CDR3 DNA: TGTGCCAGCAGCCAGGACAGGGACGTGGTTACGCAGTATTTT; CDR3 protein: CASSQDRDVVTQYF
D gene: NA; V gene: TRBV27; J gene: TRBJ2-7; clone size: few; CDR3 DNA: TGTGCCAGCAGTTTACTAGGGGCTACATACGAGCAGTACTTC; CDR3 protein: CASSLLGATYEQYF
D gene: TRBD1; V gene: TRBV29-1; J gene: TRBJ1-2; clone size: NA; CDR3 DNA: TGCAGCGTTGAATATAACAGGGGGCCGGGCGGCTACACCTTC; CDR3 protein: CSVEYNRGPGGYTF